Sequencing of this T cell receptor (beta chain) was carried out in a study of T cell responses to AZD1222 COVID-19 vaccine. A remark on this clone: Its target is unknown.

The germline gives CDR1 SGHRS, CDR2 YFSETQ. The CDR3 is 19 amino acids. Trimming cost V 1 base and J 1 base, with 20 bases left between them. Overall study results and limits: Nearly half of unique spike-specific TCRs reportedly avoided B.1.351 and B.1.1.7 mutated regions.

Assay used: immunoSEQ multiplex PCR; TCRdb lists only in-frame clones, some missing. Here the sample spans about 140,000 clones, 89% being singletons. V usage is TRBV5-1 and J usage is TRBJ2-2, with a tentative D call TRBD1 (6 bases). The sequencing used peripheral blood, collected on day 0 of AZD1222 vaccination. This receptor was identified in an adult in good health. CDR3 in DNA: TGCGCCAGCAGCTTGTTGGGGAATCCGGGGACAATGAACACCGGGGAGCTGTTTTTT. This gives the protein CASSLLGNPGTMNTGELFF.